This TCR beta chain was recorded in a study of T-cell reconstitution after alpha-beta-depleted transplantation in children. Study outcomes and limitations: From newly produced T cells came most of the T-cell counts and diversity one year after transplant.

V lost 6 bases to trimming and J lost 5 bases, with 10 bases between them. Germline CDR1 reads ENHRY; CDR2 reads SYGVKD. CDR3 length: 13 amino acids. This clonotype was counted many times. Its antigen is undetermined. Using unique molecular identifiers, the investigators prepared the TCRbeta library. TCRdb passed the PCR reads through MiXCR, listing each CDR3 protein once. This sample has over 150,000 distinct CDR3 sequences, with roughly 7% found just once. Sequences were derived from PBMCs, sampled before TCRalphabeta/CD19-depleted stem cell transplant. The chain carries TRBV10-3 and TRBJ2-2; the D is unclear. This receptor was identified in a boy under 10 years old with acute lymphoblastic leukemia, due to receive a stem cell transplant. DNA of the CDR3: TGTGCCATCAGCCCGGACGGAACCGGGGAGCTGTTTTTT. Its translation: CAISPDGTGELFF.